This passage covers 3 T cell receptor beta chains from one sample sequenced in a study of control samples from healthy donors and cancer patients. The assay was immunoSEQ multiplex PCR, and TCRdb's table has in-frame clones only and misses some. The sample records 100,000 to 150,000 clones, about 88% being singletons. Sample: blood. These receptors were taken from a man aged 50 to 59 in good health.

This clone was detected once. The V and J genes are TRBV18 and TRBJ2-1; no clear D. The V and J ends lost 4 bases and 2 bases respectively, with 12 bases between them. Germline-derived CDR1 and CDR2 are KGHSH and LQKENI. The CDR3 covers 15 residues. CDR3 DNA sequence: TGTGCCAGCTCACGATCGACTGGGACCTACAATGAGCAGTTCTTC. Translating gives CASSRSTGTYNEQFF.

The rearrangement uses TRBV19 and TRBJ2-7; D ambiguous. Germline loops: CDR1 LNHDA, CDR2 SQIVND (reference sequence). CDR3 length equals 14 residues. V dropped 6 bases and J dropped 2 bases, with 14 bases sitting between them. The CDR3 DNA follows: TGTGCCAGTAGCCTGTTTGAAAGTCCCTACGAGCAGTACTTC. As protein: CASSLFESPYEQYF.

This rearrangement joins TRBV24-1 to TRBJ2-2, with a weak D call TRBD2 (6 bases). The V gene lost 1 base and the J gene lost 0 bases, with 8 bases spanning the gap. Germline lookup yields CDR1 KGHDR and CDR2 SFDVKD. CDR3 length: 16 residues. The CDR3 coding sequence is TGTGCCACCAGTGATTTTGCGGGGACGAACACCGGGGAGCTGTTTTTT. Translation: CATSDFAGTNTGELFF.